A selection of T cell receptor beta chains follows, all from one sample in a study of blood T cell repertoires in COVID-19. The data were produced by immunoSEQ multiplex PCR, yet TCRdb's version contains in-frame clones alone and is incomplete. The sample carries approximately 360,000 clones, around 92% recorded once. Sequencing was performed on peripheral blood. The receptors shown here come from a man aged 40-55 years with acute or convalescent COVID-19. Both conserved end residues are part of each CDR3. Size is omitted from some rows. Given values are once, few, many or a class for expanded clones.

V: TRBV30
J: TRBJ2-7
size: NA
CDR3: CAWSGTSSWSEQYF

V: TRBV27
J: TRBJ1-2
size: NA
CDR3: CASSLSRSYGYTF

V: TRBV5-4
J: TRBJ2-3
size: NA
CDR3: CASSTLAGSTDTQYF

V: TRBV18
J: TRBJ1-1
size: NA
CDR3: CASSPRGEAFF

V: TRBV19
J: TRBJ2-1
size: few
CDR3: CASSMRRGGEQFF

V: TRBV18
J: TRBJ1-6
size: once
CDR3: CASSSRAQVPFSYNSPLHF

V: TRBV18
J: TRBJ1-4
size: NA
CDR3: CASSPRTGGATNEKLFF

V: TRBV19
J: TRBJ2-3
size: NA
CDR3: CASSNDFSRTQYF

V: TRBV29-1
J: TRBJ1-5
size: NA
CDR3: CSVAEGGAGQPQHF

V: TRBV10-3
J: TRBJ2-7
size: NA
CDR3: CAIAKDRGQFYEQYF

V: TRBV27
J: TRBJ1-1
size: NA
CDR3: CASGRGRTEAFF

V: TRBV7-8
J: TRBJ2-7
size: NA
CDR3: CASSLGQVTYEQYF

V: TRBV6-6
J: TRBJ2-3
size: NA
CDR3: CASSYRGATDTQYF

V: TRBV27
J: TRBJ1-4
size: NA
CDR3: CASSLFYYLGQENEKLFF

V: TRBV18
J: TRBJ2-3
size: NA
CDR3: CASSPRNGGTDTQYF

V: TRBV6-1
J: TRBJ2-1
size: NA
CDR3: CASSETAEVEQFF

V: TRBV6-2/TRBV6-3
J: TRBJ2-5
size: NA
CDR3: CASSYGFGSYQETQYF

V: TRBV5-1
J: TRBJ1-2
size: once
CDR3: CASSPRHVRDYGYTF

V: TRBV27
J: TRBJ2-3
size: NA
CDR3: CASSSYQITDTQYF

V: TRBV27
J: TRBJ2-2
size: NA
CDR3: CASSVTGELFF

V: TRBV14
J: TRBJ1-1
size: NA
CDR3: CASSQGLGQGQNTEAFF

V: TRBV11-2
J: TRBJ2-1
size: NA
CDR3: CASSYRTGTYNEQFF

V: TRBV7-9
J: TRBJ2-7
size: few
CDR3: CASSPRGGWQYF

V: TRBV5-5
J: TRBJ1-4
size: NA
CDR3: CASSPGTGTFDNEKLFF

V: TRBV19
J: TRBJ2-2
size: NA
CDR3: CACPIRTSGNTGELFF

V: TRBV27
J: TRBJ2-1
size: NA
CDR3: CASHAGRGSEQFF

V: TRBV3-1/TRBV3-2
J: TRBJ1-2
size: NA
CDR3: CASSQEMGQYYGYTF

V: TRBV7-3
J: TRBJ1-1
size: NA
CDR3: CASSYRTGGEAFF

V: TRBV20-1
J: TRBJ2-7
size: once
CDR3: CSASSFRDRDHEQYF

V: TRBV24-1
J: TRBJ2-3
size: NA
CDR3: CATSEGQGGGDTQYF

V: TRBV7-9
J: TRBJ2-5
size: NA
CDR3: CASSQSGQIQETQYF

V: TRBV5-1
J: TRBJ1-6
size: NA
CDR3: CASSLALESPLHF

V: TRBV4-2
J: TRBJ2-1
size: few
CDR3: CASSQEAGGPNEQFF

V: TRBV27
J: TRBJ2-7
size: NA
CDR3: CASSFSTDRQGISSYEQYF

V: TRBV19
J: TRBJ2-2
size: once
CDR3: CASRDFYTGELFF

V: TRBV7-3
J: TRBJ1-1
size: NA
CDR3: CASSPGGTEAFF

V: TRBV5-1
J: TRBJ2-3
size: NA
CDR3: CASSLAGLTNTQYF

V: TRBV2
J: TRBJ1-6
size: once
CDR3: CASRERDNSPLHF

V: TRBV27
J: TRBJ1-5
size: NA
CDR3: CASSLRRNQPQHF

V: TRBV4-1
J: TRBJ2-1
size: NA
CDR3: CASSQATRKSSYNEQFF

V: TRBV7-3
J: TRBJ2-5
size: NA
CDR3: CASSQGLQETQYF